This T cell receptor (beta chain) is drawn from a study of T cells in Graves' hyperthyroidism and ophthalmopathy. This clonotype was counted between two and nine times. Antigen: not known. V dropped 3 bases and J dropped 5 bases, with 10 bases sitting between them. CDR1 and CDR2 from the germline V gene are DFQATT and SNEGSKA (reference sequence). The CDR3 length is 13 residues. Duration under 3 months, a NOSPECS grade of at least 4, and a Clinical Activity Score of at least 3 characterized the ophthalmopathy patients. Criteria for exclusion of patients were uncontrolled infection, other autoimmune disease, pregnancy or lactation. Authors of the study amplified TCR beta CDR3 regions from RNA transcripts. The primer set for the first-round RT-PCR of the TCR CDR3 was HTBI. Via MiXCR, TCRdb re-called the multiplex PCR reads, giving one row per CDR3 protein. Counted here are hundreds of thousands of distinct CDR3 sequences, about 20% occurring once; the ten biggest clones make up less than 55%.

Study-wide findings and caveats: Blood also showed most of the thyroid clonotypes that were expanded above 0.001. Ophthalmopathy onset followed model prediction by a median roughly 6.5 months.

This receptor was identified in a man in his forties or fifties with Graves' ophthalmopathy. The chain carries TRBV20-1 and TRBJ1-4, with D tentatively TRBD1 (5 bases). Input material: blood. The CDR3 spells CSASRGRNEKLFF. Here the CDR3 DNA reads TGCAGTGCTAGTAGGGGAAGGAATGAAAAACTGTTTTTT.